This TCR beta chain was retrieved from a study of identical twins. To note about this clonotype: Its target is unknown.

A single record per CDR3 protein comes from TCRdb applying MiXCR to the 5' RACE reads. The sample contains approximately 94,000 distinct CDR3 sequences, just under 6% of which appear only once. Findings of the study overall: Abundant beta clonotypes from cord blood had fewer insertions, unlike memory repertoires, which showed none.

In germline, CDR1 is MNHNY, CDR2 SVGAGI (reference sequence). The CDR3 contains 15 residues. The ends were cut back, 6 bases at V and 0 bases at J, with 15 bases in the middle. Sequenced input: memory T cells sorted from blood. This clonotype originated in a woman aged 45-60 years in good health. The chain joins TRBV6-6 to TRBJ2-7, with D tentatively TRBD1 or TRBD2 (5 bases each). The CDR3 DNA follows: TGTGCCAGCAGCTGGCTGGCAGGGAGCTCCTACGAGCAGTACTTC. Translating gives CASSWLAGSSYEQYF.